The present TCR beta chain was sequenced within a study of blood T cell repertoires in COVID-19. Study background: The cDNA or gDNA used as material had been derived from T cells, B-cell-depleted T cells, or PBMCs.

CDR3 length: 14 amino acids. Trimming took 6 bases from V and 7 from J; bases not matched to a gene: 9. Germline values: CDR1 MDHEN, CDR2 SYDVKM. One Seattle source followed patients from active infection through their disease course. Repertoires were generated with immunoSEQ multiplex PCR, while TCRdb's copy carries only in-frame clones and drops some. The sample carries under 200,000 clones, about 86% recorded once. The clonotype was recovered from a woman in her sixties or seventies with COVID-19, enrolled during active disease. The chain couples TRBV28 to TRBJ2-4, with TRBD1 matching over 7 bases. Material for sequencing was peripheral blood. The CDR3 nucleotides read TGTGCCAGCAGGCCGGGGACAGCTGGGAACATTCAGTACTTC. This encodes CASRPGTAGNIQYF. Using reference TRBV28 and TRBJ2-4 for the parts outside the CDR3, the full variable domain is DVKVTQSSRYLVKRTGEKVFLECVQDMDHENMFWYRQDPGLGLRLIYFSYDVKMKEKGDIPEGYSVSREKKERFSLILESASTNQTSMYLCASRPGTAGNIQYFGAGTRLSVL.